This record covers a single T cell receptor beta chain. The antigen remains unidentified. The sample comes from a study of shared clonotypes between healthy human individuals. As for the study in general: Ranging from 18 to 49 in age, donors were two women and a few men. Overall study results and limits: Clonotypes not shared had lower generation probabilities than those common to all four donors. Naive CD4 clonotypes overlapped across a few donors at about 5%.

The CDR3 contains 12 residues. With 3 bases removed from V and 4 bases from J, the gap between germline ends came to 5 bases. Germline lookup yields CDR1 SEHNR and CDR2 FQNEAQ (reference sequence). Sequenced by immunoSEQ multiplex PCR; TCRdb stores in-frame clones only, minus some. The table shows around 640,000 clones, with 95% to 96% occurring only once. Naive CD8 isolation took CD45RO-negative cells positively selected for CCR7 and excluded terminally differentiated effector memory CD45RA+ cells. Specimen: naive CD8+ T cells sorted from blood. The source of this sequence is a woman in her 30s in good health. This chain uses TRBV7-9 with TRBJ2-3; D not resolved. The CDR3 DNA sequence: TGTGCCAGCAGCTTGGAGTCAGATACGCAGTATTTT. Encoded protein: CASSLESDTQYF. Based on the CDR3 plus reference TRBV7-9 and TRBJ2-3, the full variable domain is DTGVSQNPRHKITKRGQNVTFRCDPISEHNRLYWYRQTLGQGPEFLTYFQNEAQLEKSRLLSDRFSAERPKGSFSTLEIQRTEQGDSAMYLCASSLESDTQYFGPGTRLTVL.